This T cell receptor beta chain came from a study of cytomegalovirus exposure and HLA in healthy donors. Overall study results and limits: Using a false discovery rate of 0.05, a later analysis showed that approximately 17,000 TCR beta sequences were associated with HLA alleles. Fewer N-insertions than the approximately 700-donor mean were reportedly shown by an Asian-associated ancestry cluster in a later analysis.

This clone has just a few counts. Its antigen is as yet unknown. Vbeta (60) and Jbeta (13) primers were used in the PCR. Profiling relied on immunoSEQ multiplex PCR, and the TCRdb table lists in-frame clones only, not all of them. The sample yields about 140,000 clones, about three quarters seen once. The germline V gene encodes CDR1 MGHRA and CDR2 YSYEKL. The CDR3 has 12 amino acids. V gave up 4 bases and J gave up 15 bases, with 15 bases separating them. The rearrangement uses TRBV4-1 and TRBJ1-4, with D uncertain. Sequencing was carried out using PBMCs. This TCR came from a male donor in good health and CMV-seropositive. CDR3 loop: CASSPSVGEVFF. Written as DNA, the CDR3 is TGCGCCAGCAGCCCTTCCGTCGGGGAGGTGTTTTTT.